This is a list of T cell receptor beta chains from one sample in a study of PD-1 blockade in classical Hodgkin lymphoma. Sequenced by immunoSEQ multiplex PCR; TCRdb stores in-frame clones only, minus some. The sample shows about 35,000 clones, approximately 90% of them seen only once. Input material: CD4+ T cells from blood. The receptors come from a human donor with classical Hodgkin lymphoma. The conserved cysteine and the conserved F or W are not part of the CDR3 here. Fields, in order: V gene, CDR3 protein.

V gene: TRBV5-3
CDR3 protein: ARSPSRCEQY

V gene: TRBV6-6
CDR3 protein: ASSYSGGRAGELF

V gene: TRBV19
CDR3 protein: ASSIESWRGGLNEQF

V gene: TRBV10-3
CDR3 protein: AISKGLAGEASEQF

V gene: TRBV7-2
CDR3 protein: ASSLAGQLYNEQF

V gene: TRBV2
CDR3 protein: ASTHRATYEQY

V gene: TRBV30
CDR3 protein: AWSVGIGYGYT

V gene: TRBV9
CDR3 protein: ASSVAASAYNEQF

V gene: TRBV6-6
CDR3 protein: ASSSLAQGSDGYT

V gene: TRBV5-6
CDR3 protein: ASSLASVGTDTQY